Presented here are 9 T cell receptor beta chains from one specimen sequenced in a study of response to subunit inactivated influenza vaccine. MiXCR, run by TCRdb on the RT-PCR reads, gives a single entry per CDR3 protein. The sample lists 700,000 to 900,000 distinct CDR3 sequences; 21% were seen once. Specimen: PBMCs from blood, collected roughly 5 days after vaccination. These receptors originate from a man between 50 and 59 years old who received an inactivated influenza vaccine.

This clonotype was detected a few times. V is TRBV12-3 or TRBV12-4 and J is TRBJ2-1, with 7 bases matching TRBD1. This CDR3 comprises 12 residues. V lost 1 base to trimming and J lost 14 bases; unmatched junction nucleotides: 5. The CDR3 DNA sequence: TGTGCCAGCAGTTTAGGGACAGGTTCTAAGTTCTTC. Its translation is CASSLGTGSKFF.

The V and J genes are TRBV16 and TRBJ2-7; D is undetermined. CDR1 KGHSY and CDR2 FQNENV come from the germline V gene. The CDR3 spans 14 residues. Trimming removed 0 bases at V and 4 bases at J, with 10 bases between. The CDR3 coding sequence is TGTGCCAGCAGCCAATCTTCTAGATCTTACGAGCAGTACTTC. Translation: CASSQSSRSYEQYF.

V and J are TRBV19 and TRBJ2-1, with 7 bases fitting TRBD2. CDR1 and CDR2 from the germline V gene are LNHDA and SQIVND (reference sequence). V lost 6 bases, J lost 4 bases, and 12 bases stayed unmatched. The CDR3 runs 16 residues. The CDR3: CASRGVGRLWYNEQFF. CDR3 sequence (DNA): TGTGCCAGTAGAGGTGTCGGGAGGTTGTGGTACAATGAGCAGTTCTTC.

V and J are TRBV5-1 and TRBJ1-1; 7 bases align to TRBD1. Looked up from germline, CDR1 is SGHRS and CDR2 is YFSETQ. With 4 bases clipped from V and 5 bases from J, the junction kept 11 bases outside the gene matches. This CDR3 has 15 residues. CDR3 protein: CASSDRDRGGTEAFF. Written as DNA, the CDR3 is TGCGCCAGCAGCGACCGGGACAGAGGGGGAACTGAAGCTTTCTTT.

There are a few counts of this clonotype. The rearrangement links TRBV7-8 to TRBJ2-7, with D possibly being TRBD1 (5 bases). V lost 6 bases to trimming and J lost 3 bases, with 12 bases between them. Looked up from germline, CDR1 is SGHVS and CDR2 is FQNEAQ. The CDR3 length is 13 residues. Here the CDR3 reads CASSSLGDYEQYF. The CDR3 nucleotides are TGTGCCAGCAGTTCTCTAGGGGACTACGAGCAGTACTTC.

This clonotype was seen at least ten times. V is TRBV10-3 and J is TRBJ1-2; 9 positions match TRBD1. CDR3 size: 12 residues. The germline V gene has CDR1 ENHRY and CDR2 SYGVKD. The trim removed 4 bases at V and 6 bases at J, leaving 0 bases unmatched. The DNA of the CDR3 is TGTGCCATCAGTGGGACAGGGGATGGCTACACCTTC. The encoded protein is CAISGTGDGYTF.

This chain joins TRBV12-3 or TRBV12-4 and TRBJ2-5; 9 bases map to TRBD1. CDR3 size: 13 residues. V lost 6 bases to trimming and J lost 6 bases; unmatched junction nucleotides: 5. CDR3 amino acids: CASSRDREKTQYF. As DNA, the CDR3 is TGTGCCAGCAGCAGGGACAGGGAGAAGACCCAGTACTTC.

This clonotype was seen a few times. The chain carries TRBV15 and TRBJ2-3; no clear D gene. Germline values: CDR1 LNHNV, CDR2 YYDKDF (reference sequence). V lost 1 base and J 0 bases, leaving 14 bases between the germline ends. The CDR3 extends over 17 amino acids. CDR3 DNA sequence: TGTGCCACCAGCAGAGGAAGGGTCCAGACTAGCACAGATACGCAGTATTTT. Translating it yields CATSRGRVQTSTDTQYF.

This clonotype was counted only a few times. The V call is TRBV3-1, the J call TRBJ2-2, with D perhaps matching TRBD1 or TRBD2 (5 bases each). Trimming removed 1 base at V and 5 bases at J, with 14 bases between. The CDR3 totals 16 residues. Germline CDR1 LGHDT, CDR2 YNNKEL (reference sequence). CDR3 in DNA: TGTGCCAGCAGCCAAGTGTTCCGGGGCCGGACCGGGGAGCTGTTTTTT. Translating gives CASSQVFRGRTGELFF.